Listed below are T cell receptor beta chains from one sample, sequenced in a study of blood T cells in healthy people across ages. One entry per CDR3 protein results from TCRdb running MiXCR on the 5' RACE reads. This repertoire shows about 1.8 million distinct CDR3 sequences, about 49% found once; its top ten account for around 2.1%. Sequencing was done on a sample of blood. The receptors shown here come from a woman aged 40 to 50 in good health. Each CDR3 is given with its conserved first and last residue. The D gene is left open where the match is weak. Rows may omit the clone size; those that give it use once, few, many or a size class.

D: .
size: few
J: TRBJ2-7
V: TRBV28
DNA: TGTGCCAGCAGTTTCCCCTCGGGGGATTACGAGCAGTACTTC
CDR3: CASSFPSGDYEQYF

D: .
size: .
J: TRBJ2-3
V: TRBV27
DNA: TGTGCCAGCAGCTCCCCGCATGGAGGGGCTACAGATACGCAGTATTTT
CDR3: CASSSPHGGATDTQYF

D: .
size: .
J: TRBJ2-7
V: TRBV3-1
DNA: TGTGCCAGCAGCCCAACCCTACCAGGAATCTACGAGCAGTACTTC
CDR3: CASSPTLPGIYEQYF

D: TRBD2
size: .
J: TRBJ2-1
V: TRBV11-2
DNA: TGTGCCAGCAGCTTAGCTAGCGGGGGGGCGGGTTCCAATGAGCAGTTCTTC
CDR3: CASSLASGGAGSNEQFF

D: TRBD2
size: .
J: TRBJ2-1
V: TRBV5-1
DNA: TGCGCCAGCAGCAACCCAAAACTGGGGGGGACCTCCTACAATGAGCAGTTCTTC
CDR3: CASSNPKLGGTSYNEQFF

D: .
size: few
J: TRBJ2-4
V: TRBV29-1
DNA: TGCAGCGTTGAGTTACGGGTGGGCAAAAACATTCAGTACTTC
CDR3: CSVELRVGKNIQYF

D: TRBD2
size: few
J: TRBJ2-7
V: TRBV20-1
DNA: TGCAGTGCTAGAGACCGAGCGGGGGGTTCCTACGAGCAGTACTTC
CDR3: CSARDRAGGSYEQYF

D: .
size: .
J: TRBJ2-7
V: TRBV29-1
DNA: TGCAGCGTTGCGGATGCCTACGAGCAGTACTTC
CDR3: CSVADAYEQYF

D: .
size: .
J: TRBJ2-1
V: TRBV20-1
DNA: TGCAGTTCCGGGTACAATGAGCAGTTCTTC
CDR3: CSSGYNEQFF

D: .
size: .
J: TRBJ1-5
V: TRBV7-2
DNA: TGTGCCAGCAGCTTAGAACCCAGCCCGAATCAGCCCCAGCATTTT
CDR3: CASSLEPSPNQPQHF

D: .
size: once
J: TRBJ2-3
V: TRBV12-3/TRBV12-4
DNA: TGTGCCAGCAGTTTTGCAGGGGCGCGCACAGATACGCAGTATTTT
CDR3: CASSFAGARTDTQYF

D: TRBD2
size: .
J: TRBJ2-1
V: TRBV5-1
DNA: TGCGCCAGCAGCGCCGCGGCGGGGGTTTCGCGGTTCTTC
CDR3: CASSAAAGVSRFF

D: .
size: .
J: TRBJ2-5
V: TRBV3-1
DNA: TGTGCCAGCAGCCAAGTAACAGGGAATTTGGAGACCCAGTACTTC
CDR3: CASSQVTGNLETQYF

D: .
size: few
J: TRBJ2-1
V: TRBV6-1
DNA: TGTGCCAGCAGTCCTACGATTCTCACTACAGGATCCTACAATGAGCAGTTCTTC
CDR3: CASSPTILTTGSYNEQFF

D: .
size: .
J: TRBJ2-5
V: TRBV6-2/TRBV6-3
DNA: TGTGCCAGCAGTTACGAGGGAGAGAACCAAGAGACCCAGTACTTC
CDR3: CASSYEGENQETQYF

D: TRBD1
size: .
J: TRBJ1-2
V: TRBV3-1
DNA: TGTGCCAGCAGCCAATGGACAGGGGAGGCTGGCTACACCTTC
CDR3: CASSQWTGEAGYTF

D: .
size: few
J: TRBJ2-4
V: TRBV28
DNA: TGTGCCAGCAGACTATCCGGGACCCCTAGGGAGCAGTACTTC
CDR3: CASRLSGTPREQYF

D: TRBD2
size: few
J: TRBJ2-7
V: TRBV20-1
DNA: TGCAGTGCTAGAGATAAAAGCGGGGGCTCCTACGAGCAGTACTTC
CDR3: CSARDKSGGSYEQYF

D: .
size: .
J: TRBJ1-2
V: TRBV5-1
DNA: TGCGCCAGCAGCTTGCCCGGGCCCTACACCTTC
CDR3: CASSLPGPYTF

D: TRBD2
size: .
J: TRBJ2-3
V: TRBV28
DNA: TGTGCCAGCAGTCCGTGGTTAGCGGGGGGGCCCTCAGATACGCAGTATTTT
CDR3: CASSPWLAGGPSDTQYF

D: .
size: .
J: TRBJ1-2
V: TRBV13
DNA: TGTGCCAGCAGCTTTTACGGGGCTAGCAACTATGGCTACACCTTC
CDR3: CASSFYGASNYGYTF

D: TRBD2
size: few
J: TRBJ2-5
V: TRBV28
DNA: TGTGCCAGCAGCCCAGGGCGGGGGTCGGAGACCCAGTACTTC
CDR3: CASSPGRGSETQYF

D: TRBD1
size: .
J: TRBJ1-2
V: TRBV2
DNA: TGTGCCGCCAGGGGGCCTGGGGGCTACACCTTC
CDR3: CAARGPGGYTF

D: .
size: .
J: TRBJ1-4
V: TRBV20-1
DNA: TGCAGTGCTAGCTCAGGGGAAGGTGAAAAACTGTTTTTT
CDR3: CSASSGEGEKLFF

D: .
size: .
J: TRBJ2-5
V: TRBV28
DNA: TGTGCCAGCAGTCCACCTCTTGATTTTGGGACAACTCGGGCGTACCAAGAGACCCAGTACTTC
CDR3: CASSPPLDFGTTRAYQETQYF

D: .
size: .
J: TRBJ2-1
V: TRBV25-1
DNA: TGTGCCAGCAGTGAATCCACTGGCTGGGGTGAGCAGTTCTTC
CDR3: CASSESTGWGEQFF

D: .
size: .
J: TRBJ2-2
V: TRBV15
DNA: TGTGCCACCAGCAGAGGAACAGAAGAGACCACCGGGGAGCTGTTTTTT
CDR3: CATSRGTEETTGELFF

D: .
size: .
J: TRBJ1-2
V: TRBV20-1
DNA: TGCAGTGCTAGTCCCCAGGGCTTTAACTATGGCTACACCTTC
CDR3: CSASPQGFNYGYTF

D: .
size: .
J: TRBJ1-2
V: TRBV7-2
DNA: TGTGCCAGCAGCCCCGGTGGAGTCGATGACTACACCTTC
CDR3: CASSPGGVDDYTF